The 9 T cell receptor beta chains given below trace back to one sample, sequenced in a study of cytomegalovirus exposure and HLA in healthy donors. The study ran its PCR with 60 Vbeta and 13 Jbeta primers. Sequenced by immunoSEQ multiplex PCR; TCRdb stores in-frame clones only, minus some. Of about 220,000 clones in the sample, more than 65% were seen once. The sequenced material came from PBMCs. These receptors were obtained from a man aged 18 to 30 in good health and CMV-seronegative.

The DNA for the CDR3 is TGCGCCAGCAGCTTGGATGGACTAGCGGGAGGGCCGTACGAGCAGTACTTC. Protein product: CASSLDGLAGGPYEQYF. The V gene is TRBV5-1, the J gene TRBJ2-7, with 15 nucleotides matching TRBD2. Germline lookup yields CDR1 SGHRS and CDR2 YFSETQ. Trimming at V came to 0 bases and at J to 4 bases, leaving 5 bases not matched to a gene. The CDR3 is 17 amino acids.

The chain couples TRBV6-5 to TRBJ2-1, with no clear D. The CDR3 runs to 11 residues. Trimming stripped 5 bases from V and 7 bases from J, with 6 bases between. Looked up from germline, CDR1 is MNHEY and CDR2 is SVGAGI. CDR3 in amino acids: CASSEMNEQFF. CDR3 DNA sequence: TGTGCCAGCAGTGAGATGAATGAGCAGTTCTTC.

The V call is TRBV27, the J call TRBJ1-6; no clear D. This CDR3 is built from 16 residues. Germline-derived CDR1 and CDR2 are MNHEY and SMNVEV (reference sequence). Trimming left V 0 bases short and J 2 bases short, with 8 bases between. The CDR3 spells CASSLSWATYNSPLHF. In DNA form, the CDR3 reads TGTGCCAGCAGTTTATCTTGGGCCACCTATAATTCACCCCTCCACTTT.

The V call is TRBV7-2, the J call TRBJ1-2; D not resolved. The germline V gene encodes CDR1 SGHTA and CDR2 FQGNSA. The ends were cut back, 1 base at V and 3 bases at J, with 9 bases in the middle. The CDR3 contains 14 residues. This CDR3 is CASSLVGGHYGYTF. As DNA, the CDR3 is TGTGCCAGCAGCTTAGTAGGAGGGCACTATGGCTACACCTTC.

The chain couples TRBV27 to TRBJ1-2, with 10 bases that match TRBD1. The CDR3 extends over 14 amino acids. From germline, CDR1 is MNHEY and CDR2 SMNVEV (reference sequence). The junction had 5 bases not matched to a gene; V was cut back by 5 bases and J by 5 bases. The CDR3 bases are TGTGCCAGCAGTCCGACGGGACAGGGGTATGGCTACACCTTC. Encoded protein: CASSPTGQGYGYTF.

The CDR3 region is CASSPGQGAFGYTF. DNA for the CDR3: TGTGCCAGCTCACCAGGACAGGGGGCCTTTGGCTACACCTTC. The J gene is TRBJ1-2, the V gene TRBV18; 11 nucleotides align to TRBD1. Germline trimming cut 2 bases from V and 7 bases from J; bases unmatched to any gene: 3. The CDR3 runs 14 residues. Germline-derived CDR1 and CDR2 are KGHSH and LQKENI.

The chain recombines TRBV2 with TRBJ2-1; 7 bases fit TRBD2. The CDR3 runs 17 residues. The V gene end was trimmed by 5 bases and the J gene end by 9 bases; junction bases not matched to a gene: 19. CDR1 and CDR2 (germline): SNHLY, FYNNEI. CDR3 DNA sequence: TGTGCCAGCAGTTTGGGGGTCCGGAGCGGGACGAGGGGTGAGCAGTTCTTC. It yields the protein CASSLGVRSGTRGEQFF.

This chain connects TRBV9 to TRBJ1-2; D call uncertain. The germline V gene has CDR1 SGDLS and CDR2 YYNGEE. V was cut by 0 bases and J by 1 base, with 7 bases left in between. The CDR3 extends over 14 amino acids. The CDR3 DNA is TGTGCCAGCAGCGTAGGAGGAGTTAACTATGGCTACACCTTC. Translated, it gives CASSVGGVNYGYTF.

The chain combines TRBV5-6 with TRBJ2-1, with 8 bases fitting TRBD1. Looked up from germline, CDR1 is SGHDT and CDR2 is YYEEEE. The CDR3 covers 15 residues. The V segment lost 2 bases and the J segment 6 bases; nucleotides outside the gene matches: 7. The CDR3 region is CASSFQDRDVNEQFF. Written as DNA, the CDR3 is TGTGCCAGCAGCTTTCAGGACAGGGATGTCAATGAGCAGTTCTTC.